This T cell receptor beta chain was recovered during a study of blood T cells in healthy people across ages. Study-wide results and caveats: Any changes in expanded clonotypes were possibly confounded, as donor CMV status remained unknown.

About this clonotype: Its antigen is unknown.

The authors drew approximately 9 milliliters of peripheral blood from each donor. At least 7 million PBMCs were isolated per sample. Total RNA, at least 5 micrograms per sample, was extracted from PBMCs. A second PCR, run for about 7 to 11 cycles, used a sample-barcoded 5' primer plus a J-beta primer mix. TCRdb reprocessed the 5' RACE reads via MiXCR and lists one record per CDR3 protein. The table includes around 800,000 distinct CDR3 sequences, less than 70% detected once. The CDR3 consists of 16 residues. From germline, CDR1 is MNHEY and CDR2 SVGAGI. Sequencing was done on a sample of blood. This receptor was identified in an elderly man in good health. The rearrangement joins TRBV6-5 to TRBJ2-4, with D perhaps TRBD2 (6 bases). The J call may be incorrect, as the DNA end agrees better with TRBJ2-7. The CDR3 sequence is CASSYSIGEASVEQYF. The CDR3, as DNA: TGTGCCAGCAGTTACTCGATTGGAGAGGCTAGCGTCGAGCAGTACTTC.